This T cell receptor beta chain was recorded in a study of cytomegalovirus exposure and HLA in healthy donors. Study-level results: There were reportedly fewer N-insertions in an Asian-associated ancestry cluster than the approximately 700-donor mean, in a later analysis.

On this clone: Its antigen is as yet unknown.

The PCR employed 60 Vbeta primers together with 13 Jbeta primers. Sequenced by immunoSEQ multiplex PCR; TCRdb stores in-frame clones only, minus some. Of roughly 200,000 clones in the sample, 80% to 90% were seen once. There were likely unrecorded immune exposures, though donors were nominally healthy when sampled. Sequencing was done on a sample of PBMCs. This receptor was identified in a woman between 18 and 30 years old in good health and CMV-seronegative.

In DNA form, the CDR3 reads TGTGCCAGCAGCTTAGTGGGGACTAGCGGGAGAAATGAGCAGTTCTTC. It translates to CASSLVGTSGRNEQFF. V gene TRBV7-2 combines with J gene TRBJ2-1, with 14 bases fitting TRBD2. The CDR3 has 16 residues. CDR1 is SGHTA and CDR2 is FQGNSA in the germline V gene. V dropped 1 base and J dropped 7; count of bases not matched to a gene: 3. The variable domain in full, with the rest retrieved from reference TRBV7-2 and TRBJ2-1, is GAGVSQSPSNKVTEKGKDVELRCDPISGHTALYWYRQSLGQGLEFLIYFQGNSAPDKSGLPSDRFSAERTGGSVSTLTIQRTQQEDSAVYLCASSLVGTSGRNEQFFGPGTRLTVL.